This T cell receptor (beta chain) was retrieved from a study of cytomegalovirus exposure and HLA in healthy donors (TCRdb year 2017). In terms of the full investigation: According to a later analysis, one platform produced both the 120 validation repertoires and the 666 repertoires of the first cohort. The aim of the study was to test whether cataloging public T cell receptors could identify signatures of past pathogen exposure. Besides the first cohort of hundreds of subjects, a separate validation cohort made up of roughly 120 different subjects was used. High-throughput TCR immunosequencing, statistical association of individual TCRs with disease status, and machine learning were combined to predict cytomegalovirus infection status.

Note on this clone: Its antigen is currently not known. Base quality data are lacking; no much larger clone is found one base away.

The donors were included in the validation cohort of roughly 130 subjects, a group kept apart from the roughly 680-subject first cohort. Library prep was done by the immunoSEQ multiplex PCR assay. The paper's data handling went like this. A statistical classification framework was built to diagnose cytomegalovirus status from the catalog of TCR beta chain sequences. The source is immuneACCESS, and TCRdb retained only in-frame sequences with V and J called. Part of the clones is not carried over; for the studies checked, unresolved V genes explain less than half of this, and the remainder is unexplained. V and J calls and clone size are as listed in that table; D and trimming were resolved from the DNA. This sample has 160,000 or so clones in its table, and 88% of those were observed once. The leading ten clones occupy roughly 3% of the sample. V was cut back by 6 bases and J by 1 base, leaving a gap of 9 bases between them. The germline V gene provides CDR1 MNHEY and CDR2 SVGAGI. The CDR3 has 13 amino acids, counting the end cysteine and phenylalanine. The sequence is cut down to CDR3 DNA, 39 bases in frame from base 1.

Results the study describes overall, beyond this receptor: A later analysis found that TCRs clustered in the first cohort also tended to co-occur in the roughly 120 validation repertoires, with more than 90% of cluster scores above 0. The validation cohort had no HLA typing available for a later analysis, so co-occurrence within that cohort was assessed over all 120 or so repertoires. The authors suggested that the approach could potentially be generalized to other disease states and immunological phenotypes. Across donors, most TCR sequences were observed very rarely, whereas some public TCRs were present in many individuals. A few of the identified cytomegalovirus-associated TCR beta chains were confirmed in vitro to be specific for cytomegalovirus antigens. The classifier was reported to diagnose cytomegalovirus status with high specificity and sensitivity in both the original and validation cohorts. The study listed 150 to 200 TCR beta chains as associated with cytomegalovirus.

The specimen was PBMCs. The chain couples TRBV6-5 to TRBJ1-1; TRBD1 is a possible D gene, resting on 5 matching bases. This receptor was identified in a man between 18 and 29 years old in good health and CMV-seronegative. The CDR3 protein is CASSWGPNTEAFF. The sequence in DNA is TGTGCCAGCAGCTGGGGCCCGAACACTGAAGCTTTCTTT.